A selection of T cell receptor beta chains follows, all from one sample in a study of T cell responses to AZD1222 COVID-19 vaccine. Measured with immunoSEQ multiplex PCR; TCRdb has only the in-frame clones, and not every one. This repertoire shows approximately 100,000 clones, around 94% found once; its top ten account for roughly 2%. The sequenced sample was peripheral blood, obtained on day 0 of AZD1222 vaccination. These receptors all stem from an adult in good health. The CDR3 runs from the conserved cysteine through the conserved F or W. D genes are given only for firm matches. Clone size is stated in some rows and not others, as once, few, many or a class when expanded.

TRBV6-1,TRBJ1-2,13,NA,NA,CASSEINFYGYTF,TGTGCCAGCAGTGAAATAAACTTCTATGGCTACACCTTC
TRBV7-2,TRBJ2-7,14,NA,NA,CASSLAPRIHEQYF,TGTGCCAGCAGCTTAGCGCCTAGAATTCACGAGCAGTACTTC
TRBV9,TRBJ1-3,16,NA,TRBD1,CASSVGGTGSGNTIYF,TGTGCCAGCAGCGTAGGCGGGACAGGCTCTGGAAACACCATATATTTT
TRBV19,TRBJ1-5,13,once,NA,CASSRLGNQPQHF,TGTGCCAGTAGCCGGCTCGGCAATCAGCCCCAGCATTTT
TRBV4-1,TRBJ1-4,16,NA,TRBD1,CASSRVTGTGGEKLFF,TGCGCCAGCAGCCGAGTAACCGGGACAGGGGGTGAAAAACTGTTTTTT
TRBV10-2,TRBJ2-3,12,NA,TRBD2,CASRGEGDTQYF,TGCGCCAGTCGGGGGGAAGGAGATACGCAGTATTTT
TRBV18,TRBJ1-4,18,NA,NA,CASSPTGPQWATNEKLFF,TGTGCCAGCTCACCCACCGGTCCCCAGTGGGCAACTAATGAAAAACTGTTTTTT
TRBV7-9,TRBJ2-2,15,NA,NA,CASSSRYANTGELFF,TGTGCCAGCAGCTCCAGATACGCTAACACCGGGGAGCTGTTTTTT
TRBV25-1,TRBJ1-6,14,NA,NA,CASSEYRGNSPLHF,TGTGCCAGCAGTGAATACCGAGGGAATTCACCCCTCCACTTT
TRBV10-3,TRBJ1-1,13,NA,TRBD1,CAISAGGDTEAFF,TGTGCCATCAGTGCAGGGGGAGACACTGAAGCTTTCTTT
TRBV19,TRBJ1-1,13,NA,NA,CASSVGGDTEAFF,TGTGCCAGTAGTGTAGGGGGAGACACTGAAGCTTTCTTT
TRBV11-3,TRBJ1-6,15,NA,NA,CASSLVARPRSPLHF,TGTGCCAGCAGCTTAGTTGCTCGACCGAGGTCACCCCTCCACTTT
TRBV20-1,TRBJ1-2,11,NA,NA,CSASSQSGYTF,TGCAGTGCTAGCTCCCAGAGTGGCTACACCTTC
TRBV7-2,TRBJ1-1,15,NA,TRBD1,CASSLAGGPNTEAFF,TGTGCCAGCAGCTTGGCAGGGGGCCCAAACACTGAAGCTTTCTTT
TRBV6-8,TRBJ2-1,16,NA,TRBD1,CASSTHRGTGGDEQFF,TGTGCCAGCAGTACGCATCGGGGGACAGGGGGGGATGAGCAGTTCTTC
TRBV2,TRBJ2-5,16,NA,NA,CASRAGSSTTIETQYF,TGTGCCAGCAGGGCGGGATCCTCTACCACGATAGAGACCCAGTACTTC
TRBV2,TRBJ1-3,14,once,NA,CASPLDRGGNTIYF,TGTGCCAGCCCGTTAGATCGGGGGGGAAACACCATATATTTT
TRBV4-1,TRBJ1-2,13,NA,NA,CASSQWTIHGYTF,TGCGCCAGCAGCCAATGGACAATCCATGGCTACACCTTC
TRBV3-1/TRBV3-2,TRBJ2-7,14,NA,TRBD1,CASSHQYRGFEQYF,TGTGCCAGCAGCCACCAATACAGGGGATTCGAGCAGTACTTC
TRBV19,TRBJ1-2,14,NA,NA,CASSIGVPYYGYTF,TGTGCCAGTAGTATCGGGGTCCCATACTATGGCTACACCTTC
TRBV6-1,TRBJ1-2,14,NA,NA,CASSEAQGQYGYTF,TGTGCCAGCAGTGAAGCACAGGGCCAGTATGGCTACACCTTC
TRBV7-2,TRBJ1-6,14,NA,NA,CASSLMGGNSPLHF,TGTGCCAGCAGTTTAATGGGTGGGAATTCACCCCTCCACTTT
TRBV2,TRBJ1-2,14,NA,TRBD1,CASSVQGAWAGYTF,TGTGCCAGCAGCGTACAGGGGGCGTGGGCTGGCTACACCTTC
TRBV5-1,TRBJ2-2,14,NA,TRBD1,CASATGVGTGELFF,TGCGCCAGCGCGACAGGGGTTGGGACCGGGGAGCTGTTTTTT
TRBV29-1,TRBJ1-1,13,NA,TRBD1,CSVDRGGNTEAFF,TGCAGCGTGGACAGGGGTGGGAACACTGAAGCTTTCTTT
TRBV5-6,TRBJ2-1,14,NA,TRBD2,CASSMAGGYNEQFF,TGTGCCAGCAGCATGGCGGGAGGGTACAATGAGCAGTTCTTC
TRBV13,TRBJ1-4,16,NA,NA,CASSPTRGRRNEKLFF,TGTGCCAGCAGCCCAACCCGGGGACGGCGTAATGAAAAACTGTTTTTT
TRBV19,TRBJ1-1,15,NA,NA,CASSIGQTMNTEAFF,TGTGCCAGTAGTATAGGACAGACCATGAACACTGAAGCTTTCTTT
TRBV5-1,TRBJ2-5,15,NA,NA,CASSLRGLWEETQYF,TGCGCCAGCAGCTTACGAGGATTGTGGGAAGAGACCCAGTACTTC
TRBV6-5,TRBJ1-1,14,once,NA,CASSQTQGRTEAFF,TGTGCCAGCAGCCAAACCCAGGGGAGAACTGAAGCTTTCTTT
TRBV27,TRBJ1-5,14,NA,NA,CASSPERGDQPQHF,TGTGCCAGCAGTCCCGAACGAGGGGATCAGCCCCAGCATTTT
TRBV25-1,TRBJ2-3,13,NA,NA,CASSEYGKDTQYF,TGTGCCAGCAGTGAATATGGGAAAGATACGCAGTATTTT
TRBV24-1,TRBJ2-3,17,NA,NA,CATSDLKGSLVADTQYF,TGTGCCACCAGTGATTTGAAGGGGAGTCTAGTCGCAGATACGCAGTATTTT
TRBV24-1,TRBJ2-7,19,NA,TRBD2,CATSDLKTSGRPSSYEQYF,TGTGCCACCAGTGATTTGAAGACTAGCGGGAGACCGAGCTCCTACGAGCAGTACTTC
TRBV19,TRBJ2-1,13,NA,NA,CASRQGQYNEQFF,TGTGCCAGTAGGCAAGGACAGTACAATGAGCAGTTCTTC
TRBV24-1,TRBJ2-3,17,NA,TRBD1,CATSDSMGTGVLDTQYF,TGTGCCACCAGTGATTCGATGGGGACAGGGGTTTTAGATACGCAGTATTTT
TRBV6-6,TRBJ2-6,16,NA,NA,CASTHDSVSGANVLTF,TGTGCCAGCACACACGACAGTGTCTCTGGGGCCAACGTCCTGACTTTC
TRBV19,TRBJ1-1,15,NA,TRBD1,CASSLPGQGHTEAFF,TGTGCCAGCAGTCTGCCGGGACAGGGGCACACTGAAGCTTTCTTT
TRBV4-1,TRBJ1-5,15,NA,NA,CASSQEVGVGQPQHF,TGCGCCAGCAGCCAAGAGGTGGGGGTCGGTCAGCCCCAGCATTTT
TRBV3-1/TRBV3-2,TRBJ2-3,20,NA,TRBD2,CASSQDSWLAGGNPPDTQYF,TGTGCCAGCAGCCAAGATTCATGGCTAGCGGGAGGCAATCCCCCAGATACGCAGTATTTT
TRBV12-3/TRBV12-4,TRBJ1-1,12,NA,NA,CASTRTETEAFF,TGTGCCAGCACCAGGACAGAGACTGAAGCTTTCTTT
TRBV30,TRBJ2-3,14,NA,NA,CAWSENDFPDTQYF,TGTGCCTGGAGCGAAAATGATTTTCCAGATACGCAGTATTTT
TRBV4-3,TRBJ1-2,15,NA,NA,CASSQDDRTPYGYTF,TGCGCCAGCAGCCAAGACGACAGGACCCCCTATGGCTACACCTTC
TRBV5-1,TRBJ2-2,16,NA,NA,CASSSPGQQNTGELFF,TGCGCCAGCAGCTCACCGGGACAACAGAACACCGGGGAGCTGTTTTTT
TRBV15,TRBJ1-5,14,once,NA,CATTSAVGNQPQHF,TGTGCCACTACTTCGGCAGTGGGGAATCAGCCCCAGCATTTT
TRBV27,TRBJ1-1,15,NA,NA,CASSPIPLTNTEAFF,TGTGCCAGCAGCCCGATCCCCTTAACGAACACTGAAGCTTTCTTT
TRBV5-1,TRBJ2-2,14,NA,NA,CASSWQGGTGELFF,TGCGCCAGCAGCTGGCAGGGTGGTACCGGGGAGCTGTTTTTT
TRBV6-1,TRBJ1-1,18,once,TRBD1,CASSDRFKWGTANTEAFF,TGTGCCAGCAGTGACCGATTTAAATGGGGGACAGCCAACACTGAAGCTTTCTTT
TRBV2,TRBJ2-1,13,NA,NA,CASSVNSYNEQFF,TGTGCCAGCAGTGTTAACTCCTACAATGAGCAGTTCTTC
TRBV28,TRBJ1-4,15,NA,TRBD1,CASTTPGQGGEKLFF,TGTGCCAGCACCACCCCGGGACAGGGAGGAGAAAAACTGTTTTTT
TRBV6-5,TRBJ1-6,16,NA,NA,CASSYSPGAGDSPLHF,TGTGCCAGCAGTTACTCTCCCGGGGCCGGAGATTCACCCCTCCACTTT
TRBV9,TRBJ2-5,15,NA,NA,CASSVETSVGETQYF,TGTGCCAGCAGCGTAGAGACAAGCGTCGGAGAGACCCAGTACTTC
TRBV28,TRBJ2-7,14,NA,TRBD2,CASSLSGGSYEQYF,TGTGCCAGCAGTTTATCCGGCGGGAGTTACGAGCAGTACTTC
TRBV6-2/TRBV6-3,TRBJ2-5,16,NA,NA,CASSRGMGPYQETQYF,TGTGCCAGCAGTAGGGGAATGGGGCCCTATCAAGAGACCCAGTACTTC
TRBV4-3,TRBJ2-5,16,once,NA,CASSQDQSGVEETQYF,TGCGCCAGCAGCCAAGATCAGTCGGGGGTGGAAGAGACCCAGTACTTC
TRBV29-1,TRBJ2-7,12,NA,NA,CSVDLGIHEQYF,TGCAGCGTCGACTTGGGGATCCACGAGCAGTACTTC
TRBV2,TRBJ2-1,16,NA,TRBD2,CASSGRERGAYNEQFF,TGTGCCAGCAGTGGGCGGGAGCGGGGGGCCTACAATGAGCAGTTCTTC
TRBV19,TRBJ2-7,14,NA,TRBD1,CASSIGGGAYEQYF,TGTGCCAGTAGTATAGGAGGGGGCGCCTACGAGCAGTACTTC
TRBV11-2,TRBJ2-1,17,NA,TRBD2,CASSPGVAGGHYNEQFF,TGTGCCAGCAGCCCGGGCGTAGCGGGGGGGCATTACAATGAGCAGTTCTTC
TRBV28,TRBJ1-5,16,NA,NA,CASSLRGSYSNQPQHF,TGTGCCAGCAGTTTAAGGGGGTCATATAGCAATCAGCCCCAGCATTTT